The 15 T cell receptor beta chains listed next were all sequenced from one sample in a study of shared clonotypes between healthy human individuals. Libraries were prepared by immunoSEQ multiplex PCR; TCRdb keeps only in-frame clonotypes and omits some of them. The sample shows a few hundred thousand clones, nearly 97% of them seen only once. The naive CD8 subset, CD45RO-negative cells positively selected for CCR7, excluded terminally differentiated effector memory CD45RA+ cells. The sequenced sample consisted of naive CD8+ T cells sorted from blood. All receptors come from a woman aged 30 to 39 in good health.

The chain uses TRBV6-1 and TRBJ2-2; TRBD2 might be the D (6 bases). The V gene lost 8 bases and the J gene lost 4 bases, with 20 bases spanning the gap. The CDR3 contains 16 residues. CDR1 is MNHNS, CDR2 SASEGT, per germline. Here the CDR3 reads CASRGLGGMVTGELFF. CDR3 DNA: TGTGCCAGCCGTGGCCTTGGGGGGATGGTCACCGGGGAGCTGTTTTTT.

The J gene is TRBJ2-1, the V gene TRBV7-9; unclear D gene. This CDR3 has 17 amino acids. Deletions cut 5 bases from V and 0 bases from J, with 17 bases between. Looked up from germline, CDR1 is SEHNR and CDR2 is FQNEAQ (reference sequence). The CDR3 DNA reads as TGTGCCAGCAGCCCCCCATTTGGCGGTCCCTCCTACAATGAGCAGTTCTTC. It translates to CASSPPFGGPSYNEQFF.

The sample holds one count of this clone. The V and J genes are TRBV4-1 and TRBJ2-7, with TRBD2 identical over 7 bases. V dropped 0 bases and J dropped 3; count of bases not matched to a gene: 5. The germline CDR1 and CDR2 sequences are MGHRA and YSYEKL. CDR3 length: 15 amino acids. CDR3 sequence (DNA): TGCGCCAGCAGCCAAGATTGGGGGAGGGGCTACGAGCAGTACTTC. Its protein is CASSQDWGRGYEQYF.

The V call is TRBV5-1, the J call TRBJ2-1; D possibly corresponds to TRBD2 (5 bases). Germline V gene lookup returns CDR1 SGHRS and CDR2 YFSETQ. Deletions cut 4 bases from V and 1 base from J, with 15 bases between. The CDR3 loop spans 16 amino acids. The CDR3 loop reads CASSVDFALSYNEQFF. The CDR3 bases are TGCGCCAGCAGCGTGGACTTCGCTTTATCCTACAATGAGCAGTTCTTC.

The chain recombines TRBV2 with TRBJ1-2, with a tentative D call TRBD1 (6 bases). CDR1 SNHLY and CDR2 FYNNEI come from the germline V gene. V was shortened by 4 bases and J by 14 bases, with 17 bases between the two germline ends. The CDR3 is 12 residues long. The CDR3 loop is CASSGPGEKVTF. CDR3 sequence (DNA): TGTGCCAGCAGTGGGCCAGGGGAGAAGGTGACCTTC.

This chain uses TRBV4-1 with TRBJ2-3, with 8 nucleotides matching TRBD1. The CDR3 is 15 residues long. CDR1 and CDR2 from the germline V gene are MGHRA and YSYEKL. V shed 6 bases, J shed 5 bases, and the junction held 10 bases outside the gene matches. The CDR3 reads CASSPETGAEDTQYF. CDR3 nucleotides: TGCGCCAGCAGTCCTGAGACAGGGGCGGAAGATACGCAGTATTTT.

The rearrangement links TRBV2 to TRBJ1-2, with D tentatively TRBD1 (6 bases). Germline values: CDR1 SNHLY, CDR2 FYNNEI. CDR3 length: 13 residues. V lost 9 bases to trimming and J lost 4 bases, with 15 bases between them. The CDR3 DNA is TGTGCCAGAAACAAAAAGGGGGGCTATGGCTACACCTTC. It yields the protein CARNKKGGYGYTF.

J is TRBJ1-5 and V is TRBV4-1; D ambiguous. Looked up from germline, CDR1 is MGHRA and CDR2 is YSYEKL. This CDR3 spans 15 amino acids. V lost 0 bases and J lost 1, with 7 bases in between. Here the CDR3 DNA reads TGCGCCAGCAGCCAAGAGATTTTAAGCAATCAGCCCCAGCATTTT. Translating gives CASSQEILSNQPQHF.

The V and J genes are TRBV7-3 and TRBJ1-4; perhaps TRBD1 as D (6 bases). Trimming removed 1 base from V and 4 bases from J, with 25 bases in between. Per germline, CDR1 SGHTA and CDR2 FQGTGA. This CDR3 comprises 20 residues. The DNA of the CDR3 is TGTGCCAGCAGCTTAAGCTCCCAGGGGACTCCTCTTTTAGGTAATGAAAAACTGTTTTTT. Its translation: CASSLSSQGTPLLGNEKLFF.

V usage is TRBV9 and J usage is TRBJ2-3; 8 positions agree with TRBD2. V trimming: 4 bases; J trimming: 2 bases; junction bases outside the gene matches: 6. This CDR3 has 15 amino acids. Germline loops: CDR1 SGDLS, CDR2 YYNGEE. CDR3 sequence (DNA): TGTGCCAGCAGCCAGCGGGAGCTTTTCACAGATACGCAGTATTTT. Translating it yields CASSQRELFTDTQYF.

The chain couples TRBV10-3 to TRBJ2-5; 10 positions agree with TRBD2. Germline trimming cut 3 bases from V and 3 bases from J; bases unmatched to any gene: 10. From germline, CDR1 is ENHRY and CDR2 SYGVKD. CDR3 length equals 17 residues. The CDR3 bases are TGTGCCATCAGTGACCTTTTAGCGGGAGGCACGGAAGAGACCCAGTACTTC. Amino acid sequence: CAISDLLAGGTEETQYF.

The count of this clone is one. CDR3 loop: CASSADRVYNEQFF. For the CDR3, the DNA is TGTGCCAGTAGTGCCGACAGGGTTTACAATGAGCAGTTCTTC. V and J are TRBV19 and TRBJ2-1, with 7 bases that match TRBD1. The CDR3 has 14 residues. Losses at the gene ends were 5 bases for V and 4 bases for J; bases not matched to a gene: 5. Looked up from germline, CDR1 is LNHDA and CDR2 is SQIVND (reference sequence).

This rearrangement joins TRBV19 to TRBJ2-7, with 7 bases that match TRBD1. This CDR3 contains 15 residues. The ends lost 4 bases at V and 4 bases at J; junction bases unmatched: 10. Germline assignment: CDR1 LNHDA and CDR2 SQIVND (reference sequence). The CDR3 DNA follows: TGTGCCAGTAGTACTCCCACGGGACAGATATACGAGCAGTACTTC. As protein: CASSTPTGQIYEQYF.

The gene calls are TRBV27 and TRBJ2-7; TRBD2 might be the D (7 bases). Germline assignment: CDR1 MNHEY and CDR2 SMNVEV (reference sequence). V was clipped by 5 bases and J by 0 bases, with 17 bases between them. The CDR3 extends over 16 amino acids. The CDR3 sequence: CASSPIGGALSYEQYF. In nucleotides, the CDR3 is TGTGCCAGCAGTCCCATTGGGGGGGCCCTCTCCTACGAGCAGTACTTC.

CDR3 DNA: TGTGCCAGCAGCTTACAGGGGGCAACAGATACGCAGTATTTT. This gives the protein CASSLQGATDTQYF. This rearrangement joins TRBV5-8 to TRBJ2-3; 9 bases map to TRBD1. This CDR3 is 14 amino acids long. Germline loops: CDR1 SGHTS, CDR2 YDEGEE. Germline trimming cut 2 bases from V and 3 bases from J; bases unmatched to any gene: 1.